These 28 T cell receptor beta chains share one sample of origin, sequenced in a study of Graves' ophthalmopathy and Graves' hyperthyroidism. RNA transcripts served as template for amplifying TCR beta CDR3 sequences. HTBI primers were employed in first-round RT-PCR, then a second-round multiplex PCR followed. TCRdb re-called the multiplex PCR reads with MiXCR, one entry per CDR3 protein. The top ten clones hold 25% of a sample with 15,000 to 20,000 distinct CDR3 sequences, 45% to 55% of them seen once. Sequenced material: peripheral blood. These receptors all stem from a woman in her forties with stable Graves' hyperthyroidism.

This clonotype showed up many times. This chain joins TRBV14 and TRBJ2-7, with D tentatively TRBD1 (6 bases). The CDR3 has 16 amino acids. The germline V gene encodes CDR1 SGHDN and CDR2 FVKESK. Trimming cost V 1 base and J 3 bases, with 16 bases left between them. The CDR3 sequence: CASSQGLLGHLYEQYF. CDR3 DNA sequence: TGTGCCAGCAGCCAAGGGTTACTGGGACATCTCTACGAGCAGTACTTC. The complete variable domain, with remaining parts taken from reference TRBV14 and TRBJ2-7, reads EAGVTQFPSHSVIEKGQTVTLRCDPISGHDNLYWYRRVMGKEIKFLLHFVKESKQDESGMPNNRFLAERTGGTYSTLKVQPAELEDSGVYFCASSQGLLGHLYEQYFGPGTRLTVT.

Comment on this clonotype: At one end the junction does not follow the germline gene, possibly because of a read error. The J gene is TRBJ2-1, the V gene TRBV6-2 or TRBV6-3; a weak D match, TRBD1 (7 bases). Germline values: CDR1 MNHEY, CDR2 SVGEGT. This CDR3 is built from 14 residues. CDR3 sequence: CASSETHSRGAGDF. CDR3 DNA sequence: TGTGCCAGCAGTGAAACCCATAGCAGGGGGGCCGGTGACTTC.

DNA for the CDR3: TGCGCCAGCAGGACAGGGAGGAACAATGAGCAGTTCTTC. Its translation is CASRTGRNNEQFF. This chain joins TRBV5-1 and TRBJ2-1; tentative D call: TRBD1 (7 bases). This CDR3 contains 13 residues. V lost 5 bases, J lost 5 bases, and 11 bases lay in between. CDR1 is SGHRS, CDR2 YFSETQ, per germline.

Worth noting for this clonotype: The missing conserved phenylalanine or tryptophan at the end of this CDR3 makes a read error likely. The DNA is omitted, as the CDR3 cannot be located on it reliably, and the CDR3 follows TCRdb's listing. This rearrangement joins TRBV7-2 to TRBJ2-1; TRBD2 is the table's D call, not checked against the DNA. Germline V gives CDR1 SGHTA, CDR2 FQGNSA. Both ends counted, the CDR3 spans 9 residues. CDR3 residues: CASSLTGGY.

This clonotype counts as medium-sized. This chain uses TRBV19 with TRBJ2-7, with a weak D call TRBD2 (6 bases). Trimming stripped 5 bases from V and 3 bases from J, with 14 bases between. The germline V gene has CDR1 LNHDA and CDR2 SQIVND (reference sequence). CDR3 length: 14 amino acids. The CDR3 sequence is CASSSSGLRYEQYF. The CDR3, as DNA: TGTGCCAGTAGTTCCTCGGGACTCCGCTACGAGCAGTACTTC.

The CDR3 DNA sequence: TGTGCCAGCAGTAACAGGGAGGCAGATACGCAGTATTTT. Translating gives CASSNREADTQYF. This sequence joins TRBV6-5 and TRBJ2-3; D tentatively reads TRBD1 or TRBD2 (6 bases each). Germline loops: CDR1 MNHEY, CDR2 SVGAGI. V was shortened by 5 bases and J by 4 bases, with 10 bases between the two germline ends. The CDR3 runs to 13 residues.

This clonotype was recorded only once. The V call is TRBV2, the J call TRBJ1-3; D remains unclear. Germline V gene lookup returns CDR1 SNHLY and CDR2 FYNNEI. The CDR3 contains 14 residues. The V and J ends lost 5 bases and 0 bases respectively, with 8 bases between them. The CDR3 DNA is TGTGCCAGCAGTACACAGATCTCTGGAAACACCATATATTTT. Its translation: CASSTQISGNTIYF.

By frequency in the sample, this clonotype is medium-sized. The chain is built from TRBV2 and TRBJ2-5, with a possible D match to TRBD1 (6 bases). The CDR3 is made up of 14 amino acids. Trimming removed 4 bases at V and 9 bases at J, with 18 bases between. Germline-derived CDR1 and CDR2 are SNHLY and FYNNEI. DNA of the CDR3: TGTGCCAGCAGTGTAGGTTGGCAGGCAGGGGCCCAGTACTTC. Its translation is CASSVGWQAGAQYF.

Turning to this clonotype: Sequence at one end of the junction differs from germline and may be a read error. V and J are TRBV20-1 and TRBJ2-1; TRBD2 aligns across 11 bases. Germline CDR1 reads DFQATT; CDR2 reads SNEGSKA (reference sequence). CDR3 length: 16 residues. The CDR3 reads CSARNPGLADLNVQCF. The DNA for the CDR3 is TGCAGTGCTAGAAATCCGGGACTAGCGGACCTCAATGTGCAGTGCTTC.

In the case of this clonotype: A junction end diverges from the germline sequence, so it may reflect a read error. The rearrangement links TRBV20-1 to TRBJ1-1; D gene uncertain. Germline loops: CDR1 DFQATT, CDR2 SNEGSKA (reference sequence). The CDR3 has 11 amino acids. CDR3 in amino acids: CSVGLNTKALF. CDR3 bases: TGCAGTGTTGGGTTGAACACTAAAGCTCTCTTT.

The CDR3 loop reads CASSSGLAGYEQYF. For the CDR3, the DNA is TGTGCCAGTAGTTCGGGACTAGCGGGCTACGAGCAGTACTTC. The genes are TRBV19 and TRBJ2-7; 12 nucleotides line up with TRBD2. Germline V gene lookup returns CDR1 LNHDA and CDR2 SQIVND (reference sequence). After removal of 5 bases from V and 3 bases from J, the junction contained 2 bases not matched to a gene. The CDR3 is made up of 14 amino acids.

The rearrangement joins TRBV7-9 to TRBJ2-3, with D unresolved. Germline loops: CDR1 SEHNR, CDR2 FQNEAQ (reference sequence). V was shortened by 6 bases and J by 0 bases, with 10 bases between the two germline ends. CDR3 length: 14 residues. DNA for the CDR3: TGTGCCAGCAGTGCCTTGGCTAGCACAGATACGCAGTATTTT. Translation: CASSALASTDTQYF.

The rearrangement joins TRBV20-1 to TRBJ1-2; D unresolved. Looked up from germline, CDR1 is DFQATT and CDR2 is SNEGSKA (reference sequence). V dropped 4 bases and J dropped 14 bases, with 8 bases sitting between them. This CDR3 is 8 amino acids long. CDR3 DNA: TGCAGTGCTATCGGGTGGACCTTC. It is translated as CSAIGWTF.

This clonotype was picked up many times. V gene TRBV7-2 combines with J gene TRBJ2-2; 8 nucleotides agree with TRBD1. The CDR3 is made up of 15 amino acids. CDR1 is SGHTA and CDR2 is FQGNSA in the germline V gene. The V and J ends lost 5 bases and 3 bases, in that order; junction bases with no gene match: 5. The CDR3 sequence is CASSQGTGDTGELFF. The CDR3 DNA sequence: TGTGCCAGCAGCCAAGGGACAGGCGACACCGGGGAGCTGTTTTTT. Together with reference TRBV7-2 and TRBJ2-2, the CDR3 gives the full variable domain: GAGVSQSPSNKVTEKGKDVELRCDPISGHTALYWYRQSLGQGLEFLIYFQGNSAPDKSGLPSDRFSAERTGGSVSTLTIQRTQQEDSAVYLCASSQGTGDTGELFFGEGSRLTVL.

The V call is TRBV2, the J call TRBJ2-7; D possibly corresponds to TRBD2 (5 bases). Germline V gene sequence: CDR1 SNHLY, CDR2 FYNNEI. Trimming shortened V by 4 bases and J by 4 bases, and 8 bases separated the two germline ends. CDR3 length: 12 amino acids. In DNA, the CDR3 is TGTGCCAGCAGTGGACTACGGTACGAGCAGTACTTC. It codes for CASSGLRYEQYF.

The V gene is TRBV7-2, the J gene TRBJ1-2; D gene uncertain. From germline, CDR1 is SGHTA and CDR2 FQGNSA. The V end lost 4 bases, the J end lost 4 bases, and 13 bases lay between the germline ends. The CDR3 spans 14 residues. The CDR3 sequence is CASSWTRSSYGYTF. The DNA of the CDR3 is TGTGCCAGCAGCTGGACGAGGTCTTCCTATGGCTACACCTTC.

Note on this clonotype: At one of its ends the junction is not consistent with the germline gene, which may arise from a read error. The genes are TRBV11-3 and TRBJ2-3, with D perhaps matching TRBD1 (6 bases). The germline CDR1 and CDR2 sequences are SGHNT and YENEEA. The CDR3 loop spans 18 amino acids. The CDR3 loop reads CASSPGTIGRVQGDTQYF. CDR3 nucleotides: TGTGCCAGCAGCCCCGGGACAATCGGGCGGGTTCAGGGAGATACGCAGTATTTC.

This clonotype qualifies as medium-sized. The rearrangement links TRBV29-1 to TRBJ2-7, with 15 bases identical to TRBD2. Germline V gives CDR1 SQVTM, CDR2 ANQGSEA. The CDR3 runs to 16 residues. V dropped 1 base and J dropped 5; count of bases not matched to a gene: 6. Here the CDR3 DNA reads TGCAGCGTTGAAGGAGGACTAGCGGGGGGGCCGAACGAGCAGTACTTC. Residues: CSVEGGLAGGPNEQYF.

This sequence joins TRBV6-2 or TRBV6-3 and TRBJ2-3; TRBD2 matches 8 bases. The CDR3 contains 15 residues. In germline, CDR1 is MNHEY, CDR2 SVGEGT. Trimming took 8 bases from V and 4 from J; bases not matched to a gene: 11. As DNA, the CDR3 is TGTGCCAGCGGGAACCTCGGGGGGGCCCCAGATACGCAGTATTTT. Residues: CASGNLGGAPDTQYF.

This clonotype was picked up many times. J is TRBJ2-1 and V is TRBV9; D possibly corresponds to TRBD1 (6 bases). Germline V gene data show CDR1 as SGDLS and CDR2 as YYNGEE. The length of the CDR3 is 17 residues. The ends were cut back, 0 bases at V and 4 bases at J, with 17 bases in the middle. The CDR3 region is CASSVEVGTGSYNEQFF. The CDR3 region has the DNA TGTGCCAGCAGCGTAGAAGTAGGAACAGGGAGTTACAATGAGCAGTTCTTC.

This rearrangement joins TRBV5-8 to TRBJ1-2; unclear D gene. The CDR3 totals 12 residues. V lost 4 bases, J lost 4 bases, and 8 bases lay in between. CDR1 and CDR2 from the germline V gene are SGHTS and YDEGEE. The CDR3 region has the DNA TGTGCCAGCAGCGTGCGAAGCTATGGCTACACCTTC. It is translated as CASSVRSYGYTF.

The chain uses TRBV6-5 and TRBJ2-7; TRBD2 agrees at 9 bases. Germline loops: CDR1 MNHEY, CDR2 SVGAGI. There are 14 residues in the CDR3. V shed 5 bases, J shed 7 bases, and the junction held 9 bases outside the gene matches. The CDR3 DNA follows: TGTGCCAGCAGTAGTGGGACTAGCCCCCTTGAGCAGTACTTC. It encodes CASSSGTSPLEQYF.

The rearrangement uses TRBV6-4 and TRBJ2-3, with 9 bases fitting TRBD2. There are 16 residues in the CDR3. CDR1 and CDR2 (germline): MRHNA, SNTAGT. After removal of 0 bases from V and 3 bases from J, the junction contained 4 bases not matched to a gene. CDR3 amino acids: CASSDSTSGATDTQYF. The CDR3 nucleotides are TGTGCCAGCAGTGACTCGACTAGCGGAGCTACAGATACGCAGTATTTT.

This clonotype was detected many times. The rearrangement links TRBV6-1 to TRBJ2-6; D remains ambiguous. This CDR3 is built from 15 residues. Trimming shortened V by 3 bases and J by 1 base, and 7 bases separated the two germline ends. Germline V gene sequence: CDR1 MNHNS, CDR2 SASEGT. In nucleotides, the CDR3 is TGTGCCAGCAGTGATGGCTTATCTGGGGCCAACGTCCTGACTTTC. It specifies CASSDGLSGANVLTF.

The J gene is TRBJ1-5, the V gene TRBV20-1; TRBD1 is a possible D gene (5 bases). Germline CDR1 DFQATT, CDR2 SNEGSKA (reference sequence). V was clipped by 3 bases and J by 2 bases, with 11 bases between them. The CDR3 contains 14 residues. The CDR3 DNA reads as TGCAGTGCTAGGTATCAGGGCGGCAATCAGCCCCAGCATTTT. It translates to CSARYQGGNQPQHF.

With regard to this clonotype: Relative to the germline gene, one junction end is altered; a read error may explain this. V gene TRBV6-4 combines with J gene TRBJ2-3; 7 nucleotides line up with TRBD2. The V gene's germline CDR1 is MRHNA and CDR2 SNTAGT. The CDR3 covers 15 residues. Here the CDR3 reads CASSVASGSTDAQYF. Here the CDR3 DNA reads TGTGCCAGCAGCGTTGCTAGCGGTTCCACAGATGCGCAGTATTTT.

In the case of this clonotype: A read error may explain this, as a much larger clone is one base away. The chain carries TRBV9 and TRBJ2-1, with a possible D match to TRBD1 (6 bases). Germline-derived CDR1 and CDR2 are SGDLS and YYNGEE. The CDR3 loop spans 17 amino acids. V shed 0 bases and J shed 5 bases, with 18 bases lying between them. CDR3 protein: CASSVEVGTGSDNEQFF. In DNA form, the CDR3 reads TGTGCCAGCAGCGTAGAAGTAGGAACAGGGAGTGACAATGAGCAGTTCTTC.

This clonotype was recorded many times. V gene TRBV2 combines with J gene TRBJ2-3; possibly TRBD2 for D (6 bases). This CDR3 contains 16 residues. The germline V and J ends were trimmed by 3 bases and 0 bases, with 13 bases remaining between them. Germline CDR1 and CDR2: SNHLY and FYNNEI. The CDR3 loop reads CASSDWGDPSTDTQYF. The CDR3 DNA reads TGTGCCAGCAGTGATTGGGGGGACCCTAGCACAGATACGCAGTATTTT. Based on the CDR3 plus reference TRBV2 and TRBJ2-3, the full variable domain is EPEVTQTPSHQVTQMGQEVILRCVPISNHLYFYWYRQILGQKVEFLVSFYNNEISEKSEIFDDQFSVERPDGSNFTLKIRSTKLEDSAMYFCASSDWGDPSTDTQYFGPGTRLTVL.